The present T cell receptor beta chain was sequenced within a study of early T cells in non-severe SARS-CoV-2 infection. This clonotype appeared many times. TCRdb re-called the 5' RACE reads with MiXCR, one entry per CDR3 protein. The sample has about 36,000 distinct CDR3 sequences, 8% to 10% seen once. Looked up from germline, CDR1 is SGHKS and CDR2 is YYEKEE (reference sequence). The CDR3 runs 15 residues. The J segment lost 4 bases and the V segment lost 4 bases, leaving 6 bases of the junction unmatched. Sequencing used whole blood. This sequence joins TRBV5-5 and TRBJ1-4; 8 nucleotides line up with TRBD1. The receptor's source is an adult who was a healthcare worker with PCR-confirmed SARS-CoV-2 infection or an uninfected control (not recorded which). DNA for the CDR3: TGTGCCAGCAGCATGACAGGGGCGGATAATGAAAAACTGTTTTTT. Protein: CASSMTGADNEKLFF.